The present T cell receptor (beta chain) was sequenced within a study of blood T cell repertoires in COVID-19. Study-wide context: Samples came from the United States, Italy and Spain, spanning acute and convalescent COVID-19. T cells, B-cell-depleted T cells, or PBMCs provided the cDNA or gDNA that served as material.

In the authors' methods: Reference gene primer amplification yielded estimated nucleated cell counts. Measured with immunoSEQ multiplex PCR; TCRdb has only the in-frame clones, and not every one. That table is the source of V, J and clone size, and D and trimming were worked out from the DNA. The sample has 210,000 or so clones; around 90% are singletons. J was trimmed by 6 bases and V by 5 bases; bases with no gene match: 9. The CDR3 runs to 14 residues. Looked up from germline, CDR1 is SGHNT and CDR2 is YYREEE (reference sequence). Sequenced: peripheral blood. V is TRBV5-4 and J is TRBJ1-2, with 8 bases that match TRBD1. The sequence was obtained from a man in his forties or fifties with acute or convalescent COVID-19. The CDR3 coding sequence is TGTGCCAGCAGGGTTCAGGGGGCGACTAATGGCTACACCTTC. Encoded protein: CASRVQGATNGYTF.